This T cell receptor beta chain was sequenced for a study of blood T cell repertoires in COVID-19. About the study: The United States, Italy and Spain were the sources of the acute and convalescent COVID-19 samples. T cells, B-cell-depleted T cells, or PBMCs provided the cDNA or gDNA that served as material.

In the original analysis: Reference gene primer amplification gave nucleated cell count estimates. Some clones are missing from TCRdb's copy, which holds only in-frame ones; the method was immunoSEQ multiplex PCR. That table gives V, J and clone size, and the DNA gave D and trimming. In the table there are fewer than 250,000 clones, 80% to 90% of which are singletons. Germline values: CDR1 LGHNA, CDR2 YSLEER. The CDR3 is made up of 16 amino acids. Trimming shortened V by 3 bases and J by 2 bases, and 16 bases separated the two germline ends. This clone was found a few times. The receptor was isolated from a middle-aged woman with active or convalescent COVID-19. The chain is built from TRBV4-3 and TRBJ1-1; maybe TRBD1 (6 bases). Sequences were obtained from peripheral blood. The CDR3 loop is CASSHETGSTNTEAFF. The CDR3 region has the DNA TGCGCCAGCAGCCATGAAACAGGGTCCACCAACACTGAAGCTTTCTTT.